This T cell receptor beta chain was documented in a study of T cell repertoires in cytomegalovirus infection. Study as a whole: Matching HLA type, along with CMV infection, was indicated by public TCR beta signatures.

CDR1 and CDR2 (germline): MGHRA, YSYEKL. The CDR3 covers 14 residues. J lost 4 bases, V lost 3 bases, and 2 bases had no gene match. Regarding this clonotype: The target antigen is unknown.

TCRdb processed the reads anew with MiXCR; each CDR3 protein has one entry. The data hold some 680,000 distinct CDR3 sequences, with approximately 34% observed a single time. The study's findings and limits: HLA-C-restricted CMV clonotypes gave the most frequent clonotype in two of eight donors. Cumulative public TCR beta family frequency identified CMV carriers with the relevant HLA.

Sequenced material: PBMCs. The chain employs TRBV4-1 and TRBJ1-4; 7 bases fit TRBD1. This clonotype was sampled from a human donor in good health (CMV status not recorded). Some clones in this sample may be carry-over from other donors' samples. In DNA, the CDR3 is TGCGCCAGCAGCCAGGGACAGAGTAATGAAAAACTGTTTTTT. Amino acids: CASSQGQSNEKLFF.